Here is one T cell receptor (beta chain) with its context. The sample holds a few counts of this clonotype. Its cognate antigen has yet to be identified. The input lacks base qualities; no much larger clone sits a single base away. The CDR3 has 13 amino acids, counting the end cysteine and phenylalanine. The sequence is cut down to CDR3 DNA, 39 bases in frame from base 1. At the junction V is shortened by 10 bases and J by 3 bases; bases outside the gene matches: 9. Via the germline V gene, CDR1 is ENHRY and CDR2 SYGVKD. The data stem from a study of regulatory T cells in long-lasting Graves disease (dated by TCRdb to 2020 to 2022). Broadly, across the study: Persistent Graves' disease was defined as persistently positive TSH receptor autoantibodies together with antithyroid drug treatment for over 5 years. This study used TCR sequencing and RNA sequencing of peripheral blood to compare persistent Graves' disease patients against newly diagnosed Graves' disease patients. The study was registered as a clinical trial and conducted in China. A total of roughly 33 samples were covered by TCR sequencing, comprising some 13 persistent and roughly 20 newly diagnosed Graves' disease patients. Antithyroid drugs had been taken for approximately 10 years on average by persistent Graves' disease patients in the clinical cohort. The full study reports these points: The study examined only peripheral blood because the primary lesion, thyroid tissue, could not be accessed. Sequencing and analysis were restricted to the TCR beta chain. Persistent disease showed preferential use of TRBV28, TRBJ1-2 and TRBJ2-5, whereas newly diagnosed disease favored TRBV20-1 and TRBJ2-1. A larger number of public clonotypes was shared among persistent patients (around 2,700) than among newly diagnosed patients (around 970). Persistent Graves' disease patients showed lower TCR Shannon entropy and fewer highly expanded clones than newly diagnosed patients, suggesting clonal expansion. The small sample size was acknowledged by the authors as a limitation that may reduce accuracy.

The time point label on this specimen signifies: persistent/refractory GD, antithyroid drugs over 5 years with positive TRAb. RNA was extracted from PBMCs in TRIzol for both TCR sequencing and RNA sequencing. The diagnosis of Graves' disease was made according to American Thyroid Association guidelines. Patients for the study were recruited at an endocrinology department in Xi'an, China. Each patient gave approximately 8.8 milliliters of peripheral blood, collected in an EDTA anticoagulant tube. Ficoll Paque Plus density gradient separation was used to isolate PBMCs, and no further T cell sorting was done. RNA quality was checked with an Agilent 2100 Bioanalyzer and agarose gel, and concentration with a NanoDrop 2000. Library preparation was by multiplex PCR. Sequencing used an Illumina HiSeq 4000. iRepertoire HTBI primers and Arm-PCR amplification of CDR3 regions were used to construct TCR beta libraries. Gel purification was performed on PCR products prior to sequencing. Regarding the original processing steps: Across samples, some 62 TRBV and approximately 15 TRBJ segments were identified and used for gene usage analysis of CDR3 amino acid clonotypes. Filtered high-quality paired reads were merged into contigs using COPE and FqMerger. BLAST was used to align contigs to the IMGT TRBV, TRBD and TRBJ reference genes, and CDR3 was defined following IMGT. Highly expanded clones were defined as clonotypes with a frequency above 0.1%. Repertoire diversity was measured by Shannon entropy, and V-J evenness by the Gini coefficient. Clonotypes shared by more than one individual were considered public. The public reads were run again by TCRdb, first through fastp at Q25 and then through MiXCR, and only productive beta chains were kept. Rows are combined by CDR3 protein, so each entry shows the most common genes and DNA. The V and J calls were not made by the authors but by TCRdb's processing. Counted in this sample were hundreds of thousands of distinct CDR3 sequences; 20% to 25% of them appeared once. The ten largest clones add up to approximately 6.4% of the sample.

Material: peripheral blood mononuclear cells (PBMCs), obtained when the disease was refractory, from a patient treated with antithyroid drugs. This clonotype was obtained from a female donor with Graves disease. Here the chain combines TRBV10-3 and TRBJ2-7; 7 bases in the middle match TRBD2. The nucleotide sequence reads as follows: TGTGCCAGTACGAGCGGGACCCACTACGAGCAGTACTTC. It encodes CASTSGTHYEQYF.